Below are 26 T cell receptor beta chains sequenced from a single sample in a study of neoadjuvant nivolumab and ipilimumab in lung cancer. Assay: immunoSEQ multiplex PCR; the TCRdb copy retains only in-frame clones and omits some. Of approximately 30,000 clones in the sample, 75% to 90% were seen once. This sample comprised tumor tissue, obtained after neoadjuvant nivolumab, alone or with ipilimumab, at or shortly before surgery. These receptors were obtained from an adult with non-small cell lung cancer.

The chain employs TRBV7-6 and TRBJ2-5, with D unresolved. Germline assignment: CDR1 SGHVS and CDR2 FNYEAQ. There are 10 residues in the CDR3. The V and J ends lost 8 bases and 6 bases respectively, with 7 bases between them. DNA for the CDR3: TGTGCCAGCGCCTTACAGACCCAGTACTTC. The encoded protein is CASALQTQYF.

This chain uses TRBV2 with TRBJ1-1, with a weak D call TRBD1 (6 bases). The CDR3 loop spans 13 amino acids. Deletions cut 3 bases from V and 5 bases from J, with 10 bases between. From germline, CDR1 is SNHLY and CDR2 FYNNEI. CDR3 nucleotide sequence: TGTGCCAGCAGTGACGACCAGGGGACTGAAGCTTTCTTT. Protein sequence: CASSDDQGTEAFF. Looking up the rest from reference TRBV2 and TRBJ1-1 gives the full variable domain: EPEVTQTPSHQVTQMGQEVILRCVPISNHLYFYWYRQILGQKVEFLVSFYNNEISEKSEIFDDQFSVERPDGSNFTLKIRSTKLEDSAMYFCASSDDQGTEAFFGQGTRLTVV.

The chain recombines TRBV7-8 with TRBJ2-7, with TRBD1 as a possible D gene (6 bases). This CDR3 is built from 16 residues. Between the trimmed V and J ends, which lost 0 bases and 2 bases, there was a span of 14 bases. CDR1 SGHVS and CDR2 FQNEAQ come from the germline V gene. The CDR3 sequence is CASSLASPGEAYEQYF. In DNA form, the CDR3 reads TGTGCCAGCAGCTTAGCATCCCCAGGGGAAGCCTACGAGCAGTACTTC.

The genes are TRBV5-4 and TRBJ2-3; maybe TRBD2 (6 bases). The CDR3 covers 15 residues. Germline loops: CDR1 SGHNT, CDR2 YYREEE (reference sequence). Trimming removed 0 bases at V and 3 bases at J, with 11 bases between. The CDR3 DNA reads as TGTGCCAGCAGCTTGGGGGTACTAGCAACAGATACGCAGTATTTT. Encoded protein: CASSLGVLATDTQYF.

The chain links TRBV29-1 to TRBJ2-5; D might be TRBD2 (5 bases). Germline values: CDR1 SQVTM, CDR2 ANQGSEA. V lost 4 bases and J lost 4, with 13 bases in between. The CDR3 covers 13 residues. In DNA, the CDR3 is TGCAGCGTTGTCCCGGGAATAAGAGAGACCCAGTACTTC. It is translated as CSVVPGIRETQYF.

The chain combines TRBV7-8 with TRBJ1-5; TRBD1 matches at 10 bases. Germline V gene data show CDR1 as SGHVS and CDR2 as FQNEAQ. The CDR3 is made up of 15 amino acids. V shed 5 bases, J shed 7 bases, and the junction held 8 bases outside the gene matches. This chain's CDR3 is CASSPGTGAGQPQHF. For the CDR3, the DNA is TGTGCCAGCAGCCCCGGGACAGGGGCCGGGCAGCCCCAGCATTTT.

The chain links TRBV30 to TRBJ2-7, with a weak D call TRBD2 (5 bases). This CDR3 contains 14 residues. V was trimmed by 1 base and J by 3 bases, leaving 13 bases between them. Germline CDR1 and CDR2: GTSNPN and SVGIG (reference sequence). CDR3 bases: TGTGCCTGGAGTGGCGGGTCCGATATCTACGAGCAGTACTTC. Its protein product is CAWSGGSDIYEQYF.

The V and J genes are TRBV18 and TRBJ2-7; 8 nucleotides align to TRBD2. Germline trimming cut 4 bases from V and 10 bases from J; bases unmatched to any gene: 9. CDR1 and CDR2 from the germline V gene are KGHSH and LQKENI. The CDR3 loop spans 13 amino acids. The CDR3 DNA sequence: TGTGCCAGCTCACTCGGAACTAGCGGAGACCAGTACTTC. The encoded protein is CASSLGTSGDQYF.

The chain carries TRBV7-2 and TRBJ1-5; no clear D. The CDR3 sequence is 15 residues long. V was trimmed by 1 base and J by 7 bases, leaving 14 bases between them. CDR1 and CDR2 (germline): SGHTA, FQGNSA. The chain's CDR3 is CASSLGPHMGQPQHF. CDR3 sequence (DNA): TGTGCCAGCAGCTTAGGTCCTCACATGGGACAGCCCCAGCATTTT.

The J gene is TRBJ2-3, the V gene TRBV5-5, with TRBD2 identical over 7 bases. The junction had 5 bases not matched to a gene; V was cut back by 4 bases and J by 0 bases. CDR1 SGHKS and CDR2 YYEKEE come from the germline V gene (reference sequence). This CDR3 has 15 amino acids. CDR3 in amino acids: CASSLGRGSTDTQYF. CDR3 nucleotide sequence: TGTGCCAGCAGCCTGGGGCGGGGGAGCACAGATACGCAGTATTTT.

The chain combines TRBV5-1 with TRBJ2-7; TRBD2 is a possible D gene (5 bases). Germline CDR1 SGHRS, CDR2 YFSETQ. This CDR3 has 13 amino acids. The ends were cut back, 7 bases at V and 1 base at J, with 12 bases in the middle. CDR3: CASRLRESYEQYF. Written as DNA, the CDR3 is TGCGCCAGCCGACTCCGGGAATCCTACGAGCAGTACTTC.

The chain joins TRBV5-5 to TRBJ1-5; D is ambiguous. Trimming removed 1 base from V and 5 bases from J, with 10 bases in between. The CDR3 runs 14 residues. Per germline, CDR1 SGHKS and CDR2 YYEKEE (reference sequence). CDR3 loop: CASSLTGGDQPQHF. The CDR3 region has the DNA TGTGCCAGCAGCTTGACGGGTGGGGATCAGCCCCAGCATTTT.

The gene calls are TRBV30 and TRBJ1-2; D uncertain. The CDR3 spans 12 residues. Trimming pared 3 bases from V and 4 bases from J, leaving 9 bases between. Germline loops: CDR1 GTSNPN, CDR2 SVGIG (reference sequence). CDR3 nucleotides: TGTGCCTGGAGCCCCGCCCTCTATGGCTACACCTTC. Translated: CAWSPALYGYTF.

CDR3 bases: TGTGCCAGCAGTGAACTATTGAACACTGAAGCTTTCTTT. It is translated as CASSELLNTEAFF. The chain couples TRBV6-1 to TRBJ1-1, with D hard to call. The germline CDR1 and CDR2 sequences are MNHNS and SASEGT. The V end lost 2 bases, the J end lost 0 bases, and 4 bases lay between the germline ends. The CDR3 has 13 residues.

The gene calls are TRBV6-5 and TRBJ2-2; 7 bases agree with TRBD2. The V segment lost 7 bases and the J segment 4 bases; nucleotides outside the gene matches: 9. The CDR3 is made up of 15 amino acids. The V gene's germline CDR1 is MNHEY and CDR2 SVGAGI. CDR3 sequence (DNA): TGTGCCAGCAAAAACCGCGGGAGATCCACCGGGGAGCTGTTTTTT. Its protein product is CASKNRGRSTGELFF.

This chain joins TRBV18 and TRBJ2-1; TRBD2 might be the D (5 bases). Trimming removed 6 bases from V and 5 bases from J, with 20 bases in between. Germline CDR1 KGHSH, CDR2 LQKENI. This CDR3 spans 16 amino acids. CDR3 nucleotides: TGTGCCAGCTCGCCTGAGCTAGCAAGACAAAACAATGAGCAGTTCTTC. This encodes CASSPELARQNNEQFF.

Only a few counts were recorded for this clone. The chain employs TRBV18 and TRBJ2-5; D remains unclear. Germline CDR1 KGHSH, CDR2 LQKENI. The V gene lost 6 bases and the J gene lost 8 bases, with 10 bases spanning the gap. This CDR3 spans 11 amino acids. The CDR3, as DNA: TGTGCCAGCTCCTCTAAGAGCACCCAGTACTTC. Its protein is CASSSKSTQYF.

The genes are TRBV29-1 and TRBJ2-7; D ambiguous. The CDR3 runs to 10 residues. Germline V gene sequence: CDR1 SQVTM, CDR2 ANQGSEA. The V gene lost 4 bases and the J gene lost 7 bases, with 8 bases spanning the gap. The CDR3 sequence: CSVVGKEQYF. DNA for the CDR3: TGCAGCGTTGTGGGTAAAGAGCAGTACTTC.

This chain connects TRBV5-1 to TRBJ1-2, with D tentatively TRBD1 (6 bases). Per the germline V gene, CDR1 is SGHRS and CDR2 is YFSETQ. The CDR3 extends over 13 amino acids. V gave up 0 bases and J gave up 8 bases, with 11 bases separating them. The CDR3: CASSLDLQGGYTF. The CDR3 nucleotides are TGCGCCAGCAGCTTGGATCTTCAGGGGGGCTACACCTTC.

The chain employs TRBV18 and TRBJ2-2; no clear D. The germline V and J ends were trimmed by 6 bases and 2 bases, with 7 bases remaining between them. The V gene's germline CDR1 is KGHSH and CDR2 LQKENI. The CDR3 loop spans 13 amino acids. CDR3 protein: CASSLSNTGELFF. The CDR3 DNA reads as TGTGCCAGCTCCCTGAGTAACACCGGGGAGCTGTTTTTT.

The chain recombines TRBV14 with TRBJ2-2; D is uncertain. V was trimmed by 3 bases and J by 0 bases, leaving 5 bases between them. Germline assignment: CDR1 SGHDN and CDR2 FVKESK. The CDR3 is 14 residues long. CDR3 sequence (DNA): TGTGCCAGCAGCCAGAATTCGAACACCGGGGAGCTGTTTTTT. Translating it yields CASSQNSNTGELFF.

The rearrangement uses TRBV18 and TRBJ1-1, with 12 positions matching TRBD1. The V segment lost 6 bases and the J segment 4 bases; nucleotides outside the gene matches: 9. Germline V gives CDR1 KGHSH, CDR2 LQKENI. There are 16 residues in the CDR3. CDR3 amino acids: CASSPPGQGAPTEAFF. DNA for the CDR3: TGTGCCAGCTCGCCTCCGGGACAGGGGGCACCCACTGAAGCTTTCTTT.

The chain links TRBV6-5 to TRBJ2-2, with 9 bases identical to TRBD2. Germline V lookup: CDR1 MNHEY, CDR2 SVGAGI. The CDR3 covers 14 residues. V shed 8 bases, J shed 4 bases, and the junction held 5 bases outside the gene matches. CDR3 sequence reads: CASSLAGFTGELFF. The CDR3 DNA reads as TGTGCCAGCTCCCTAGCGGGATTCACCGGGGAGCTGTTTTTT.

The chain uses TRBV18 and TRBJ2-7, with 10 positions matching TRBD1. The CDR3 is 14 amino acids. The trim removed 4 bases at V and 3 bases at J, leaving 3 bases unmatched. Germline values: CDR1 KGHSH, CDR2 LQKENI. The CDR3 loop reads CASSLDRGDYEQYF. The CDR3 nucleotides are TGTGCCAGCTCACTGGACAGGGGGGACTACGAGCAGTACTTC.

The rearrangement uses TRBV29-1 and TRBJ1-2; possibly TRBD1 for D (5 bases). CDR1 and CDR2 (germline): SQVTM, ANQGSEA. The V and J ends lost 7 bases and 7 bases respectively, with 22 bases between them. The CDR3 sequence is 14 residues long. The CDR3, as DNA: TGCAGCGCTACGGGACGCAACGGACCTCTTGGCTACACCTTC. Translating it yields CSATGRNGPLGYTF. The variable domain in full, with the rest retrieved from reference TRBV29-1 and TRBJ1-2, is SAVISQKPSRDICQRGTSLTIQCQVDSQVTMMFWYRQQPGQSLTLIATANQGSEATYESGFVIDKFPISRPNLTFSTLTVSNMSPEDSSIYLCSATGRNGPLGYTFGSGTRLTVV.

In DNA form, the CDR3 reads TGTGCCAGCAGCTCCGGGGGACAGGCCCCTACGCACGAGCAGTACTTC. This translates into CASSSGGQAPTHEQYF. This chain uses TRBV11-3 with TRBJ2-7; TRBD1 agrees at 8 bases. Germline CDR1 SGHNT, CDR2 YENEEA. The CDR3 is made up of 16 amino acids. V lost 4 bases and J lost 5; bases outside the gene matches: 13. Supplemented by reference TRBV11-3 and TRBJ2-7, the full variable domain reads EAGVVQSPRYKIIEKKQPVAFWCNPISGHNTLYWYLQNLGQGPELLIRYENEEAVDDSQLPKDRFSAERLKGVDSTLKIQPAELGDSAVYLCASSSGGQAPTHEQYFGPGTRLTVT.